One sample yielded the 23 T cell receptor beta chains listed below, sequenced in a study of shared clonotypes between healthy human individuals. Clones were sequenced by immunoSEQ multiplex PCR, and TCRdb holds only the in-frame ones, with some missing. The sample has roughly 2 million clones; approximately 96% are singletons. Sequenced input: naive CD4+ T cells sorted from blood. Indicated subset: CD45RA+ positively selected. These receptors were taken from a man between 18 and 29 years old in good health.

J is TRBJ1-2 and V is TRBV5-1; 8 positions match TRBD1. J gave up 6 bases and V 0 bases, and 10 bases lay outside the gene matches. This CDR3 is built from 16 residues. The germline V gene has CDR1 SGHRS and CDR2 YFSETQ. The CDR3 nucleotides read TGCGCCAGCAGCTTGGAAGTCAGCAGGGGGCTTGATGGCTACACCTTC. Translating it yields CASSLEVSRGLDGYTF.

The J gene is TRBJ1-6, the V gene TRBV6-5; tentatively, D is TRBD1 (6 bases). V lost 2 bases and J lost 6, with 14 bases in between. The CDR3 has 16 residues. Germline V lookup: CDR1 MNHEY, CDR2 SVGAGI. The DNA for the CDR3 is TGTGCCAGCAGTTACCAATTTGCGGGGGCTAATTCACCCCTCCACTTT. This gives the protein CASSYQFAGANSPLHF.

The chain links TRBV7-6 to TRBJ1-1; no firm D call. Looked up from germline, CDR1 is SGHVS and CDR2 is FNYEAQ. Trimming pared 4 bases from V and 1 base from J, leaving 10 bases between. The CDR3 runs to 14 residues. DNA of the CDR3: TGTGCCAGCAGCTCCGGTTTTTCGAACACTGAAGCTTTCTTT. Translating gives CASSSGFSNTEAFF.

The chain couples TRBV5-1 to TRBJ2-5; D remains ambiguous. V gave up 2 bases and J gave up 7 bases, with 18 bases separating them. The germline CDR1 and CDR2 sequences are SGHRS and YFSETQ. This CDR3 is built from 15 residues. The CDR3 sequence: CASSFDSSITGTQYF. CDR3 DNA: TGCGCCAGCAGCTTTGACTCCTCTATAACTGGGACCCAGTACTTC.

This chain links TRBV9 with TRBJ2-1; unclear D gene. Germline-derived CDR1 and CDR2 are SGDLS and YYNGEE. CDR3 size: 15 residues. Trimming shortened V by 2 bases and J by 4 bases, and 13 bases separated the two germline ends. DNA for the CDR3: TGTGCCAGCAGCGTCCGGGCCGAGAGGTACAATGAGCAGTTCTTC. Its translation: CASSVRAERYNEQFF.

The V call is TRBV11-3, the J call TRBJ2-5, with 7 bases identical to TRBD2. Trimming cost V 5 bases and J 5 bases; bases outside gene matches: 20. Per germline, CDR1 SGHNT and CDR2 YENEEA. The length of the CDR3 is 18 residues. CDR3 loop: CASSPGRSGASFKETQYF. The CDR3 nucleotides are TGTGCCAGCAGCCCAGGGCGGAGCGGGGCATCGTTTAAGGAGACCCAGTACTTC. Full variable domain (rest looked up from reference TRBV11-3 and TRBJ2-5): EAGVVQSPRYKIIEKKQPVAFWCNPISGHNTLYWYLQNLGQGPELLIRYENEEAVDDSQLPKDRFSAERLKGVDSTLKIQPAELGDSAVYLCASSPGRSGASFKETQYFGPGTRLLVL.

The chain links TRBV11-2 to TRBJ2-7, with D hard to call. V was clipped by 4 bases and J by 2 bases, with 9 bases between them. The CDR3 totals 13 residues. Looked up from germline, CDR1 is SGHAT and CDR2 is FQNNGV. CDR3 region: CASSSKMTYEQYF. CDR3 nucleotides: TGTGCCAGCAGCTCCAAGATGACCTACGAGCAGTACTTC.

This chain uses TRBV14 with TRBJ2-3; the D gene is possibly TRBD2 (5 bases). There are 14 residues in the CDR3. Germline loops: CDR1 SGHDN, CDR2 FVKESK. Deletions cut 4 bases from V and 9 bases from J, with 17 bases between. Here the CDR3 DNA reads TGTGCCAGCAGCCCCCGAGCTAGTGGGGAGACGCAGTATTTT. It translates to CASSPRASGETQYF.

The CDR3 spells CASRPLVGEGGYTF. The CDR3 nucleotides are TGTGCCAGCAGACCGTTGGTGGGAGAAGGCGGCTACACCTTC. V gene TRBV6-5 combines with J gene TRBJ1-2; D call uncertain. There are 14 residues in the CDR3. Trimming took 6 bases from V and 8 from J, leaving 19 bases between them. Germline CDR1 MNHEY, CDR2 SVGAGI.

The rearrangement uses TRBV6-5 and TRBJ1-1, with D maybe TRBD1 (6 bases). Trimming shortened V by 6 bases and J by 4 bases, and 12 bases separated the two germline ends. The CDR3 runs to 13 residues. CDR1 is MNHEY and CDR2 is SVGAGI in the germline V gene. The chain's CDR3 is CASRLQGSTEAFF. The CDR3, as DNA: TGTGCCAGCAGGTTACAGGGTTCCACTGAAGCTTTCTTT.

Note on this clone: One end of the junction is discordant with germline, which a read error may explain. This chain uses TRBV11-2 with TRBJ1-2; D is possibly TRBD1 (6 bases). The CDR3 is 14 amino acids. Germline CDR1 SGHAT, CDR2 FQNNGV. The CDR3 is CASSLGGGDYGYTF. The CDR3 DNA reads TGTGCCAGCAGTTTAGGAGGGGGGGACTATGGCTACACCTTC.

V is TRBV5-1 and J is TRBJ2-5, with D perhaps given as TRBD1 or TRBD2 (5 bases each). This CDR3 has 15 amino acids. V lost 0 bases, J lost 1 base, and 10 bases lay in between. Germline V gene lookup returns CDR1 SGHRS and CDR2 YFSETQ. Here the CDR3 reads CASSLEGEPQETQYF. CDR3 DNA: TGCGCCAGCAGCTTGGAAGGGGAGCCCCAAGAGACCCAGTACTTC.

The CDR3 sequence: CASSEGTEQYF. The CDR3 coding sequence is TGTGCCAGCAGTGAAGGAACAGAGCAGTACTTC. V usage is TRBV25-1 and J usage is TRBJ2-7; D call uncertain. CDR1 is MGHDK, CDR2 SYGVNS, per germline. The CDR3 is 11 amino acids. V lost 2 bases, J lost 7 bases, and 6 bases lay in between.

The DNA of the CDR3 is TGCGCCAGCAGTTCTGGAGGGACAGGGGGACCGCAGTATTTT. This codes for CASSSGGTGGPQYF. This chain joins TRBV5-1 and TRBJ2-3, with 11 bases that match TRBD1. V was clipped by 5 bases and J by 10 bases; unmatched bases: 9. This CDR3 is built from 14 residues. Germline CDR1 reads SGHRS; CDR2 reads YFSETQ.

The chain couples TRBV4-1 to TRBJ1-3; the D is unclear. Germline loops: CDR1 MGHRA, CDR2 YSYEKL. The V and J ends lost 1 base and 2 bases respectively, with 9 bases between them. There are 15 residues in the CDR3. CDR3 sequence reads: CASSQVRNPGNTIYF. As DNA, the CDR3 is TGCGCCAGCAGCCAAGTCCGTAATCCTGGAAACACCATATATTTT.

CDR3 sequence reads: CASRGTENTEAFF. CDR3 sequence (DNA): TGCGCCAGCCGCGGGACAGAGAACACTGAAGCTTTCTTT. The chain joins TRBV5-1 to TRBJ1-1; 7 nucleotides align to TRBD1. The CDR3 spans 13 residues. With 7 bases clipped from V and 1 base from J, the junction kept 4 bases outside the gene matches. CDR1 SGHRS and CDR2 YFSETQ come from the germline V gene.

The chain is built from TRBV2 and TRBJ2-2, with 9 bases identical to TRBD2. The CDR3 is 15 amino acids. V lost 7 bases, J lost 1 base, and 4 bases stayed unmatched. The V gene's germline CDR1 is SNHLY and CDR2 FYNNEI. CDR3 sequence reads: CASNGAGGNTGELFF. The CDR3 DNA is TGTGCCAGCAATGGAGCGGGAGGGAACACCGGGGAGCTGTTTTTT.

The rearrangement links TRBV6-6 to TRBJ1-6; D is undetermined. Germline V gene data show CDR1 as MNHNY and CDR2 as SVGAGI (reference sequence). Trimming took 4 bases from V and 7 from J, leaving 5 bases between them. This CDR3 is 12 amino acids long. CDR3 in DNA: TGTGCCAGCAGTTTTCAGAATTCACCCCTCCACTTT. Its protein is CASSFQNSPLHF.

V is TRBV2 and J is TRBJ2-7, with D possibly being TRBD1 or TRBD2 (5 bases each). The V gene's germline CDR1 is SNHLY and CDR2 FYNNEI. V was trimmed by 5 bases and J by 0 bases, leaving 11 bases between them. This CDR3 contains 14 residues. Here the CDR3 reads CASSTRGLSYEQYF. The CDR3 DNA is TGTGCCAGCAGTACTAGGGGCCTCTCCTACGAGCAGTACTTC.

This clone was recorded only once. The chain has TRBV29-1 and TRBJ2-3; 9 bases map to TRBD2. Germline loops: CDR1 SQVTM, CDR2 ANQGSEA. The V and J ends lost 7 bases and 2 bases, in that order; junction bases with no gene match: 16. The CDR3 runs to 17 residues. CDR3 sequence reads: CSGTLFIAGGPTDTQYF. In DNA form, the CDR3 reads TGCAGCGGAACCCTTTTCATCGCGGGGGGGCCCACAGATACGCAGTATTTT.

DNA for the CDR3: TGTGCCAGCAGCCGAAGCCTTTTAGCCAAAAACATTCAGTACTTC. Protein product: CASSRSLLAKNIQYF. The chain joins TRBV28 to TRBJ2-4, with D unresolved. The ends were cut back, 6 bases at V and 0 bases at J, with 12 bases in the middle. The CDR3 runs to 15 residues. Per the germline V gene, CDR1 is MDHEN and CDR2 is SYDVKM. Supplemented by reference TRBV28 and TRBJ2-4, the full variable domain reads DVKVTQSSRYLVKRTGEKVFLECVQDMDHENMFWYRQDPGLGLRLIYFSYDVKMKEKGDIPEGYSVSREKKERFSLILESASTNQTSMYLCASSRSLLAKNIQYFGAGTRLSVL.

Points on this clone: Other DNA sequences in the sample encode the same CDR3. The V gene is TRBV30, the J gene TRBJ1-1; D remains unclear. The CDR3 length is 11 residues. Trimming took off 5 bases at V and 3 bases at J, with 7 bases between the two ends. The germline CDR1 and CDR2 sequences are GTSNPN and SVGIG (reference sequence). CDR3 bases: TGTGCCTGGGGTCGGGACACTGAAGCTTTCTTT. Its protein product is CAWGRDTEAFF.

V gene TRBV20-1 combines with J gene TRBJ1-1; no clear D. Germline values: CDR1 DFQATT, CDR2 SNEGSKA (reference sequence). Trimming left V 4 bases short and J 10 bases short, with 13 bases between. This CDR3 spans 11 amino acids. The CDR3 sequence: CSANTNNGAFF. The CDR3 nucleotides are TGCAGTGCTAATACAAATAACGGAGCTTTCTTT.